This TCR beta chain stems from a study of T-cell reconstitution after alpha-beta-depleted transplantation in children. Construction of the TCRbeta library involved unique molecular identifiers. TCRdb passed the PCR reads through MiXCR, listing each CDR3 protein once. The data show a few hundred thousand distinct CDR3 sequences, with around 12% seen just once and more than 5.5% held by the top ten. The CDR3 length is 15 residues. Germline lookup yields CDR1 DFQATT and CDR2 SNEGSKA (reference sequence). Trimming shortened V by 1 base and J by 1 base, and 10 bases separated the two germline ends. The source is a human donor who donated a stem cell graft to a child with combined immunodeficiency. The sample was PBMCs from the stem cell graft donor, taken from the stem cell graft. This sequence joins TRBV20-1 and TRBJ2-2; tentative D call: TRBD1 (6 bases). CDR3 nucleotides: TGCAGTGCTAGAGTAGGGGGAGTGAACACCGGGGAGCTGTTTTTT. The encoded protein is CSARVGGVNTGELFF.